This TCR beta chain came from a study of cytomegalovirus exposure and HLA in healthy donors. The overall study: Earlier, 100 million to 130 million unique TCR beta sequences were recovered from approximately 200 million T cells by an analysis.

Points from the study as a whole: High specificity and sensitivity for cytomegalovirus status were reported for the classifier. TCR sequences were mostly rare, though some public TCRs occurred in many donors. Judged likely to be a sequencing artifact was a cluster of highly shared sequence variants.

PCR amplification relied on 60 Vbeta primers (plus 13 Jbeta primers). Assay used: immunoSEQ multiplex PCR; TCRdb lists only in-frame clones, some missing. The data hold over 150,000 clones, with roughly two thirds observed a single time. Germline values: CDR1 SGHRS, CDR2 YFSETQ. The CDR3 sequence is 12 residues long. V shed 5 bases and J shed 2 bases, with 4 bases lying between them. To note about this clone: What it recognizes is unknown.

The TCR comes from a woman aged 25 to 39 in good health and CMV-seronegative. Sequencing used PBMCs. V is TRBV5-1 and J is TRBJ2-2; D gene unclear. The CDR3 nucleotides are TGCGCCAGCAGTCTTAACACCGGGGAGCTGTTTTTT. Translated: CASSLNTGELFF.